This TCR beta chain was obtained from a study of T cell changes during pregnancy in multiple sclerosis. Data came from immunoSEQ multiplex PCR; TCRdb stores just in-frame clones and leaves some out. The sample records about 59,000 clones, around 92% being singletons. The CDR3 length is 15 residues. Germline CDR1 reads KGHSH; CDR2 reads LQKENI. J was trimmed by 8 bases and V by 6 bases; bases with no gene match: 9. This receptor was taken from a female donor in good health, enrolled as a control in a pregnancy study. V usage is TRBV18 and J usage is TRBJ1-6; 8 bases are a match to TRBD1. This specimen consisted of peripheral blood, obtained in the second trimester of pregnancy. The CDR3 spells CASSPTQGADSPLHF. CDR3 coding DNA: TGTGCCAGCTCCCCAACCCAGGGGGCGGATTCACCCCTCCACTTT.